This T cell receptor beta chain was identified in a study of T cell repertoires in cytomegalovirus infection. Study in general: It was recently identified HLA-C-restricted and well-studied HLA-B-restricted CMV epitopes that the study used. Indicated by public TCR beta signatures were CMV infection and matching HLA type.

This CDR3 spans 17 amino acids. Trimming at V came to 6 bases and at J to 6 bases, leaving 10 bases not matched to a gene. Germline CDR1 and CDR2: MNHEY and SVGAGI. Turning to this clonotype: Antigen: not known.

TCRdb recomputed calls from the reads with MiXCR, one row per CDR3 protein. The table lists some 310,000 distinct CDR3 sequences, 20% to 30% of them singletons. The TCR was taken from a human donor in good health (CMV status not recorded). Some clones in this sample may be carry-over from other donors' samples. The chain combines TRBV6-5 with TRBJ2-1, with TRBD2 matching 14 bases. The sample was cultured PBMCs, taken from culture after CMV antigen stimulation. The CDR3 DNA reads as TGTGCCAGCAGCCGACTAGCGGGAGGGAGCAGAGGCAATGAGCAGTTCTTC. It is translated as CASSRLAGGSRGNEQFF.